One sample yielded the 29 T cell receptor beta chains listed below, sequenced in a study of control samples from healthy donors and cancer patients. Method: immunoSEQ multiplex PCR; TCRdb's copy keeps in-frame clones and lacks some. The sample records 40,000 to 55,000 clones, approximately 93% being singletons. The sample comprised PBMCs. The receptors were sampled from a woman aged 50 to 60 with head and neck cancer.

The J gene is TRBJ1-6, the V gene TRBV6-1; 11 bases align to TRBD1. From germline, CDR1 is MNHNS and CDR2 SASEGT. The length of the CDR3 is 17 residues. With 2 bases clipped from V and 11 bases from J, the junction kept 11 bases outside the gene matches. The CDR3 loop is CASSESWTGGEVTPLHF. As DNA, the CDR3 is TGTGCCAGCAGTGAAAGCTGGACAGGGGGCGAGGTGACACCCCTCCACTTT.

The rearrangement links TRBV30 to TRBJ2-7; D remains ambiguous. Trimming cost V 6 bases and J 1 base, with 7 bases left between them. The length of the CDR3 is 11 residues. Looked up from germline, CDR1 is GTSNPN and CDR2 is SVGIG (reference sequence). CDR3 DNA: TGTGCCTGCGCCGTATCCTACGAGCAGTACTTC. Its protein product is CACAVSYEQYF.

CDR3 sequence reads: CASGGTGRLGTQYF. CDR3 coding DNA: TGTGCCAGCGGGGGCACAGGGAGACTCGGGACCCAGTACTTC. The genes are TRBV6-5 and TRBJ2-5, with D possibly TRBD1 on 6 matching bases. V lost 8 bases and J 7 bases, leaving 20 bases between the germline ends. This CDR3 has 14 residues. Germline values: CDR1 MNHEY, CDR2 SVGAGI.

This rearrangement joins TRBV6-6 to TRBJ2-1; D might be TRBD1 or TRBD2, each matching 5 bases. This CDR3 comprises 15 residues. The V end lost 0 bases, the J end lost 2 bases, and 8 bases lay between the germline ends. Germline-derived CDR1 and CDR2 are MNHNY and SVGAGI (reference sequence). CDR3 in DNA: TGTGCCAGCAGTTACTCAGGGACCGCCTACAATGAGCAGTTCTTC. It translates to CASSYSGTAYNEQFF.

This rearrangement joins TRBV5-1 to TRBJ1-3; no reliable D call. The CDR3 totals 13 residues. Germline V CDR1 and CDR2: SGHRS, YFSETQ. Trimming pared 4 bases from V and 9 bases from J, leaving 14 bases between. CDR3 in DNA: TGCGCCAGCAGCCCTGGGTCGGCGGGCACCATATATTTT. Translating gives CASSPGSAGTIYF.

The V call is TRBV6-5, the J call TRBJ1-2; possible D gene TRBD1, 5 bases. The V and J ends lost 3 bases and 4 bases respectively, with 18 bases between them. The CDR3 is made up of 16 amino acids. Per the germline V gene, CDR1 is MNHEY and CDR2 is SVGAGI. The CDR3 DNA is TGTGCCAGCAGTTATAGGCAGGGTCGAGGACTCTATGGCTACACCTTC. Translated: CASSYRQGRGLYGYTF.

In this sample, this clone turned up once. The rearrangement joins TRBV9 to TRBJ2-3; the D is unclear. The germline CDR1 and CDR2 sequences are SGDLS and YYNGEE. The CDR3 totals 14 residues. The V end was cut by 0 bases, the J end by 2 bases, with 7 bases between. The CDR3 DNA reads TGTGCCAGCAGCGTAGACAGCCACACAGATACGCAGTATTTT. The encoded protein is CASSVDSHTDTQYF.

This chain uses TRBV5-1 with TRBJ2-7, with D maybe TRBD1 (6 bases). The CDR3 runs to 16 residues. Per germline, CDR1 SGHRS and CDR2 YFSETQ. Trimming removed 7 bases from V and 0 bases from J, with 20 bases in between. This chain's CDR3 is CASRPSPGVSSYEQYF. Here the CDR3 DNA reads TGCGCCAGCCGCCCCTCGCCAGGGGTGAGCTCCTACGAGCAGTACTTC.

The chain has TRBV19 and TRBJ1-1; no clear D gene. V was trimmed by 9 bases and J by 0 bases, leaving 8 bases between them. Germline lookup yields CDR1 LNHDA and CDR2 SQIVND (reference sequence). This CDR3 has 12 amino acids. CDR3 region: CASRDLNTEAFF. The CDR3 DNA follows: TGTGCCAGCAGAGATTTGAACACTGAAGCTTTCTTT.

V usage is TRBV23-1 and J usage is TRBJ2-6, with TRBD1 matching 8 bases. TRBV23-1 is flagged as an ORF with uncertain function. This CDR3 spans 17 amino acids. V was pared by 11 bases and J by 0 bases, with 12 bases of the junction left unmatched. The CDR3 DNA sequence: TGCGCCGTCGGGACAGGAGTCCTTAGCTCTGGGGCCAACGTCCTGACTTTC. Its protein is CAVGTGVLSSGANVLTF.

V usage is TRBV11-2 and J usage is TRBJ2-5; D is possibly TRBD2 (5 bases). V lost 5 bases and J lost 5, with 9 bases in between. The CDR3 has 12 residues. Germline V lookup: CDR1 SGHAT, CDR2 FQNNGV. In DNA, the CDR3 is TGTGCCAGCAGCCAAACGGGGGAGACCCAGTACTTC. Encoded protein: CASSQTGETQYF.

The CDR3 loop is CASSQEVDTQYF. The CDR3 nucleotides are TGTGCCAGCAGTCAGGAGGTAGATACGCAGTATTTT. The rearrangement uses TRBV12-3 or TRBV12-4 and TRBJ2-3; tentative D call: TRBD2 (5 bases). V lost 5 bases and J lost 5, with 8 bases in between. This CDR3 contains 12 residues.

The V call is TRBV27, the J call TRBJ2-7; tentatively, D is TRBD2 (5 bases). Trimming stripped 6 bases from V and 0 bases from J, with 15 bases between. From germline, CDR1 is MNHEY and CDR2 SMNVEV (reference sequence). The CDR3 runs 15 residues. Written as DNA, the CDR3 is TGTGCCAGCAGCCCGACCGGGATAGGCTCCTACGAGCAGTACTTC. Its protein product is CASSPTGIGSYEQYF.

This chain uses TRBV15 with TRBJ1-2, with 10 nucleotides matching TRBD1. Trimming cost V 4 bases and J 3 bases; bases outside gene matches: 5. CDR3 length: 15 amino acids. Germline V gene lookup returns CDR1 LNHNV and CDR2 YYDKDF (reference sequence). The chain's CDR3 is CATSIRDRGDYGYTF. The DNA for the CDR3 is TGTGCCACCAGCATAAGGGACAGGGGTGACTATGGCTACACCTTC.

The chain recombines TRBV5-1 with TRBJ2-3, with 8 nucleotides matching TRBD2. J was trimmed by 3 bases and V by 5 bases; bases with no gene match: 2. The CDR3 spans 13 residues. Germline CDR1 reads SGHRS; CDR2 reads YFSETQ. The CDR3 sequence: CASSREGTDTQYF. As DNA, the CDR3 is TGCGCCAGCAGTCGGGAGGGGACAGATACGCAGTATTTT.

The chain employs TRBV4-3 and TRBJ2-2; weak D call: TRBD1 (6 bases). Germline lookup yields CDR1 LGHNA and CDR2 YSLEER. V lost 4 bases and J lost 0, with 9 bases in between. This CDR3 is 15 amino acids long. The CDR3 region has the DNA TGCGCCAGCAGCCCTCGACAGGCGAACACCGGGGAGCTGTTTTTT. Amino acid sequence: CASSPRQANTGELFF.

The chain employs TRBV7-2 and TRBJ1-2; D is ambiguous. CDR1 and CDR2 (germline): SGHTA, FQGNSA. This CDR3 has 14 residues. Trimming removed 2 bases from V and 6 bases from J, with 13 bases in between. CDR3 sequence: CASSLFEGMDGYTF. CDR3 bases: TGTGCCAGCAGCTTATTTGAGGGCATGGATGGCTACACCTTC.

V and J are TRBV15 and TRBJ1-1; 9 nucleotides line up with TRBD1. Per germline, CDR1 LNHNV and CDR2 YYDKDF (reference sequence). The CDR3 spans 15 residues. V gave up 5 bases and J gave up 5 bases; unmatched junction bases: 9. CDR3 bases: TGTGCCACCAGCTTCGGGACAGGGTCACGGACTGAAGCTTTCTTT. It yields the protein CATSFGTGSRTEAFF.

The chain has TRBV28 and TRBJ2-1, with TRBD2 as a possible D gene (7 bases). Trimming left V 6 bases short and J 6 bases short, with 21 bases between. The CDR3 has 16 residues. The germline V gene encodes CDR1 MDHEN and CDR2 SYDVKM. Here the CDR3 reads CASSPLLGRGINEQFF. The CDR3 bases are TGTGCCAGCAGCCCCCTCCTAGGGAGGGGGATCAATGAGCAGTTCTTC.

The CDR3 DNA is TGTGCCAGCAGCCGGGGACAAAACACCATATATTTT. Its translation: CASSRGQNTIYF. The chain carries TRBV3-1 (or the pseudogene TRBV3-2) and TRBJ1-3, with a weak D call TRBD1 (6 bases). The V gene's germline CDR1 is LGHDT and CDR2 YNNKEL (reference sequence). Trimming removed 4 bases from V and 6 bases from J, with 7 bases in between. The CDR3 runs 12 residues.

The CDR3 spells CASSAWDRGDFSGANVLTF. Here the CDR3 DNA reads TGTGCCAGCAGCGCATGGGACAGGGGTGATTTCTCTGGGGCCAACGTCCTGACTTTC. This sequence joins TRBV9 and TRBJ2-6; TRBD1 aligns across 10 bases. The J segment lost 0 bases and the V segment lost 3 bases, leaving 9 bases of the junction unmatched. This CDR3 comprises 19 residues. Per the germline V gene, CDR1 is SGDLS and CDR2 is YYNGEE.

The chain uses TRBV6-5 and TRBJ2-1; D uncertain. The CDR3 totals 14 residues. The V gene lost 0 bases and the J gene lost 2 bases, with 5 bases spanning the gap. Germline V gene lookup returns CDR1 MNHEY and CDR2 SVGAGI. For the CDR3, the DNA is TGTGCCAGCAGTTACTCTGTAACCTACAATGAGCAGTTCTTC. Translated, it gives CASSYSVTYNEQFF.

CDR3 in DNA: TGTGCCAGCAGTTTCGAATCCGGGATGGGCGAGGAGTATTTT. This encodes CASSFESGMGEEYF. The gene calls are TRBV28 and TRBJ2-3; the D gene is possibly TRBD2 (5 bases). The CDR3 contains 14 residues. Germline values: CDR1 MDHEN, CDR2 SYDVKM. V lost 3 bases and J 13 bases, leaving 20 bases between the germline ends.

This clone was observed a single time. V is TRBV6-5 and J is TRBJ2-7, with D possibly TRBD1 on 6 matching bases. Germline lookup yields CDR1 MNHEY and CDR2 SVGAGI. The CDR3 covers 13 residues. Trimming shortened V by 8 bases and J by 1 base, and 12 bases separated the two germline ends. The CDR3 spells CASWDTNSYEQYF. Here the CDR3 DNA reads TGTGCCAGCTGGGACACCAATTCCTACGAGCAGTACTTC.

The chain recombines TRBV15 with TRBJ1-2; TRBD1 matches 12 bases. The CDR3 has 17 residues. The germline V gene encodes CDR1 LNHNV and CDR2 YYDKDF (reference sequence). The V segment lost 0 bases and the J segment 8 bases; nucleotides outside the gene matches: 10. The CDR3 loop is CATSRDREGQGARGYTF. CDR3 in DNA: TGTGCCACCAGCAGAGATCGGGAGGGACAGGGGGCACGGGGCTACACCTTC.

This clone was picked up one time. V is TRBV28 and J is TRBJ1-2; possibly TRBD1 for D (6 bases). Per germline, CDR1 MDHEN and CDR2 SYDVKM. Between the trimmed V and J ends, which lost 4 bases and 0 bases, there was a span of 15 bases. The CDR3 loop spans 16 amino acids. CDR3 DNA sequence: TGTGCCAGCAGTTCCAGGGGATCCCCTTCTAACTATGGCTACACCTTC. Translation: CASSSRGSPSNYGYTF.

The genes are TRBV7-9 and TRBJ2-2; TRBD1 matches at 7 bases. J lost 7 bases, V lost 6 bases, and 8 bases had no gene match. Per the germline V gene, CDR1 is SEHNR and CDR2 is FQNEAQ (reference sequence). The CDR3 is 14 amino acids. This chain's CDR3 is CASSITGAIGELFF. The CDR3 DNA is TGTGCCAGCAGTATAACAGGGGCGATCGGGGAGCTGTTTTTT. The variable domain in full, with the rest retrieved from reference TRBV7-9 and TRBJ2-2, is DTGVSQNPRHKITKRGQNVTFRCDPISEHNRLYWYRQTLGQGPEFLTYFQNEAQLEKSRLLSDRFSAERPKGSFSTLEIQRTEQGDSAMYLCASSITGAIGELFFGEGSRLTVL.

A single count supports this clone. The chain is built from TRBV7-3 and TRBJ2-7; TRBD2 matches at 14 bases. J was trimmed by 6 bases and V by 5 bases; bases with no gene match: 9. Germline V CDR1 and CDR2: SGHTA, FQGTGA. This CDR3 comprises 16 residues. The CDR3 nucleotides read TGTGCCAGCAGCCAAGGGACTAGCGGGAGTCTATCCGAGCAGTACTTC. Translating it yields CASSQGTSGSLSEQYF.

The chain carries TRBV15 and TRBJ2-1; 10 bases line up with TRBD2. Germline lookup yields CDR1 LNHNV and CDR2 YYDKDF (reference sequence). The V gene end was trimmed by 2 bases and the J gene end by 7 bases; junction bases not matched to a gene: 11. The CDR3 totals 17 residues. This chain's CDR3 is CATSRPGLAASRNEQFF. The DNA for the CDR3 is TGTGCCACCAGCAGACCCGGACTAGCGGCCTCTCGGAATGAGCAGTTCTTC.